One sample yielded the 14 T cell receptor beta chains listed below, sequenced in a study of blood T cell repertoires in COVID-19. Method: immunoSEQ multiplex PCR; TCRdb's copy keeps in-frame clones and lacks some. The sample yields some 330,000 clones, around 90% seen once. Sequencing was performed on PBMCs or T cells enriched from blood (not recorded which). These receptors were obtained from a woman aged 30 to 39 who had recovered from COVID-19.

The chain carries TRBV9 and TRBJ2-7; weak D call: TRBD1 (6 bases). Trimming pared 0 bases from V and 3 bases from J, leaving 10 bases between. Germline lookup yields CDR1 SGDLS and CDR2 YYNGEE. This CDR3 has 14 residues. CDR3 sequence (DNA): TGTGCCAGCAGCGTAGAGGGCAGGGGCTACGAGCAGTACTTC. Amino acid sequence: CASSVEGRGYEQYF.

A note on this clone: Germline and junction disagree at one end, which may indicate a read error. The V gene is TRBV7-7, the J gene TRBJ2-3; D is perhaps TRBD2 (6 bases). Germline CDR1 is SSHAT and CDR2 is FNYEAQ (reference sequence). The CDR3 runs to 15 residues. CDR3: CASSLAFSGADTQYF. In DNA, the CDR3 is TGTGCTAGCAGCTTAGCTTTTAGCGGCGCAGATACGCAGTATTTT.

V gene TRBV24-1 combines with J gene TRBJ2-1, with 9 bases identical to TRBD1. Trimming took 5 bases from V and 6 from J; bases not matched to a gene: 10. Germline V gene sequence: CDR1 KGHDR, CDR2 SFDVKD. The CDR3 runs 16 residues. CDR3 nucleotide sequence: TGTGCCACCAGTGGAAGACAGGGGGAAAGAGTCAATGAGCAGTTCTTC. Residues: CATSGRQGERVNEQFF.

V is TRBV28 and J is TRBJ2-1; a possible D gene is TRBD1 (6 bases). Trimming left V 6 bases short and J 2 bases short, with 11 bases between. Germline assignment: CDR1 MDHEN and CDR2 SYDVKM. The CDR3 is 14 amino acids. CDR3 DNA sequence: TGTGCCAGCAGAGAGGGGGTCACCTACAATGAGCAGTTCTTC. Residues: CASREGVTYNEQFF.

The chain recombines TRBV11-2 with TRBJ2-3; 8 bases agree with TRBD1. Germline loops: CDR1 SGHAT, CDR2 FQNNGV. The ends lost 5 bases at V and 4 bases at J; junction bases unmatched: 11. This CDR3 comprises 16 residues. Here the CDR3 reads CASSPGWDRWSDTQYF. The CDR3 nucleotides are TGTGCCAGCAGCCCCGGTTGGGACAGGTGGTCAGATACGCAGTATTTT.

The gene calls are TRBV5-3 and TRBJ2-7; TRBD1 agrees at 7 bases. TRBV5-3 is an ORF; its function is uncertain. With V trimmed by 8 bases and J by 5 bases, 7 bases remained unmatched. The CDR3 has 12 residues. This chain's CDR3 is CARPGQVHEQYF. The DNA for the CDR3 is TGTGCCAGGCCCGGACAGGTTCACGAGCAGTACTTC.

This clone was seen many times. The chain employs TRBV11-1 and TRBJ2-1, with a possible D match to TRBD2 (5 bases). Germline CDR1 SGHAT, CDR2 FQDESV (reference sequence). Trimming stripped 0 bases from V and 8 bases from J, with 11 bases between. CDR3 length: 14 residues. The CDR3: CASSLAQEGDEQFF. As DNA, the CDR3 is TGTGCCAGCAGCTTAGCGCAAGAGGGCGATGAGCAGTTCTTC.

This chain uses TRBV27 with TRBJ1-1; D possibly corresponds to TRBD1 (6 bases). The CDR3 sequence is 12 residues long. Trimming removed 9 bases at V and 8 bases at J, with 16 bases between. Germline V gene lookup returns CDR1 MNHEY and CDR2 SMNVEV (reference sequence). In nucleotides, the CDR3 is TGTGCCAGTTATAAAGACAGGTTCGAAGCTTTCTTT. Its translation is CASYKDRFEAFF.

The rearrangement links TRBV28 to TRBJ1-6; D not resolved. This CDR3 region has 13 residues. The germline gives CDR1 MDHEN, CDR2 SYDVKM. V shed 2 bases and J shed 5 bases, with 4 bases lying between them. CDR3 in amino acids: CASSLPHNSPLHF. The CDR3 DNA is TGTGCCAGCAGTTTACCTCATAATTCACCCCTCCACTTT.

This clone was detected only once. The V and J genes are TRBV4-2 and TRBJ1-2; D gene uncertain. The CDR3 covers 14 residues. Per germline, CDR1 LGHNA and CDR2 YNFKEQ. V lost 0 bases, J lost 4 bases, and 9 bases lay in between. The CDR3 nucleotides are TGTGCCAGCAGCCAAGACACAGCCTTCTATGGCTACACCTTC. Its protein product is CASSQDTAFYGYTF.

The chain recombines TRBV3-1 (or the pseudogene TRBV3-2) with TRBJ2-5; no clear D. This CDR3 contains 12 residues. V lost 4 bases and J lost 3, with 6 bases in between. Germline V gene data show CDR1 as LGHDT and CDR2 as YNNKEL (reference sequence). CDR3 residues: CASSPSEETQYF. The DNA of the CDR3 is TGTGCCAGCAGCCCCAGTGAAGAGACCCAGTACTTC.

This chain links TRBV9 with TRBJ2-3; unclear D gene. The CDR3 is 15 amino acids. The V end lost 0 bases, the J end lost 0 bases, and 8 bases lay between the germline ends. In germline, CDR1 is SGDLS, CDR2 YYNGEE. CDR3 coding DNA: TGTGCCAGCAGCGTAGCCGACAAGAGCACAGATACGCAGTATTTT. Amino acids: CASSVADKSTDTQYF.

The CDR3 DNA reads as TGTGCCAGCAGCCCGGACAGGGCCTCGACCGGGCAGTACTTC. Its protein product is CASSPDRASTGQYF. This chain joins TRBV3-1 (or the pseudogene TRBV3-2) and TRBJ2-7, with 8 bases lining up with TRBD1. The CDR3 is 14 residues long. The germline CDR1 and CDR2 sequences are LGHDT and YNNKEL (reference sequence). V trimming: 4 bases; J trimming: 9 bases; junction bases outside the gene matches: 11.

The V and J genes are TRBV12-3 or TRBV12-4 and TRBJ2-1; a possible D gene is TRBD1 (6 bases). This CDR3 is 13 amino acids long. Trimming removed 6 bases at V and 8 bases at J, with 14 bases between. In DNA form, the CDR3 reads TGTGCCAGCAGGCCACAGGGTGGCTATGAGCAGTTCTTC. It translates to CASRPQGGYEQFF.